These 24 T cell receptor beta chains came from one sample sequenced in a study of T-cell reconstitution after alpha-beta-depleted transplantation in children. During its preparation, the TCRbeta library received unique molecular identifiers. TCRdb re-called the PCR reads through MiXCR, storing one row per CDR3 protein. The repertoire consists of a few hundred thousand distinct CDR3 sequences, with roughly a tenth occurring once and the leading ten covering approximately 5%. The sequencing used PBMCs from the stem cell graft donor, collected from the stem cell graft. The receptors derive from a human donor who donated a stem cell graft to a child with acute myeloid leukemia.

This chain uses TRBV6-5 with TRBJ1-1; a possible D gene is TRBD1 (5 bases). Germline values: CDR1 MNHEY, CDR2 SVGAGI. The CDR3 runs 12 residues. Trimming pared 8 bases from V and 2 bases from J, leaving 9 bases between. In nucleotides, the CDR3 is TGTGCCAGCGCAGACAGTAACACTGAAGCTTTCTTT. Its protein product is CASADSNTEAFF.

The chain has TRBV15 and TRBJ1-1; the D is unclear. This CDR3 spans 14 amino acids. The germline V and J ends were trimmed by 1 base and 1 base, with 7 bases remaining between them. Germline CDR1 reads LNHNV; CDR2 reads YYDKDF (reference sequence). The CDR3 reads CATSRAQPNTEAFF. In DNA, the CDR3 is TGTGCCACCAGCAGAGCGCAACCGAACACTGAAGCTTTCTTT.

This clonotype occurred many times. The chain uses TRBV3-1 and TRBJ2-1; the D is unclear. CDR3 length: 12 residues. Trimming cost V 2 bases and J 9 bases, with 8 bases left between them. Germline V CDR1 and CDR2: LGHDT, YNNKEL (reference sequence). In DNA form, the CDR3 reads TGTGCCAGCAGCCAATTCGGCGTTGAGCAGTTCTTC. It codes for CASSQFGVEQFF.

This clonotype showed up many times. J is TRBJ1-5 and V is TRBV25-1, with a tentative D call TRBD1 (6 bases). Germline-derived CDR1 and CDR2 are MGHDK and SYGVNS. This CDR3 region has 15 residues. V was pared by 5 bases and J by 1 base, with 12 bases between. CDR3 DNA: TGTGCCAGCAGTCAACAGGGTACCAGCAATCAGCCCCAGCATTTT. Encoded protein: CASSQQGTSNQPQHF.

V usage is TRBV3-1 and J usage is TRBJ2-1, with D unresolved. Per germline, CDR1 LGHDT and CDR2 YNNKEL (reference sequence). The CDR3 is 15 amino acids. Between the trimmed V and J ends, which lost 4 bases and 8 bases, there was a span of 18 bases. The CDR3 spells CASSPNALDAYEQFF. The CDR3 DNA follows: TGTGCCAGCAGCCCTAACGCCCTAGACGCCTATGAGCAGTTCTTC.

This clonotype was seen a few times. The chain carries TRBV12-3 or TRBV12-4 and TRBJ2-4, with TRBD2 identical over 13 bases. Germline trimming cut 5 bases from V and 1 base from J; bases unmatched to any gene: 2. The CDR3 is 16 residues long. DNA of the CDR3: TGTGCCAGCAGTCCGACTAGCGGGAGGGCCAAAAACATTCAGTACTTC. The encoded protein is CASSPTSGRAKNIQYF.

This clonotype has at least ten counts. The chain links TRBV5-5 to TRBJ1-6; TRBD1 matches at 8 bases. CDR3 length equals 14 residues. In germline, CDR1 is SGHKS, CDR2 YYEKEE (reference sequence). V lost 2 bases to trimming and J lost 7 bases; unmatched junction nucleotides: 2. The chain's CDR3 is CASSFGQGNSPLHF. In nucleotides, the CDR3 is TGTGCCAGCAGCTTTGGACAGGGAAATTCACCCCTCCACTTT.

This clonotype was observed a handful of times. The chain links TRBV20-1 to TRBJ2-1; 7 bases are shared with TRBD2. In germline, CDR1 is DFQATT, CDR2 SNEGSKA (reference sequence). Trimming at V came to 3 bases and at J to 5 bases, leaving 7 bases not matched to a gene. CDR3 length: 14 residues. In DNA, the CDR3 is TGCAGTGCTAGCGGGACTCGGGGGGACAATGAGCAGTTCTTC. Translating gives CSASGTRGDNEQFF.

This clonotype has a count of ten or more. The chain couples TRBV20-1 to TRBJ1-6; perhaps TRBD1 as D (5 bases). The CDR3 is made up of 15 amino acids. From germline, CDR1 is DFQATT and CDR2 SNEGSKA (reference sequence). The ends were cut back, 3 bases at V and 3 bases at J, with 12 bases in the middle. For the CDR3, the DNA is TGCAGTGCTAGGGAAGACAGCGACTATAATTCACCCCTCCACTTT. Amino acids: CSAREDSDYNSPLHF.

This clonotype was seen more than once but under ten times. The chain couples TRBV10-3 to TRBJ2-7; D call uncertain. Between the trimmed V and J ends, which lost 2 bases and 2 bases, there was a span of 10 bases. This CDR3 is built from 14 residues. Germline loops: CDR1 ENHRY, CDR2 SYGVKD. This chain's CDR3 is CAISESGSAYEQYV. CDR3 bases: TGTGCCATCAGTGAGAGTGGGTCCGCCTACGAGCAGTACGTC.

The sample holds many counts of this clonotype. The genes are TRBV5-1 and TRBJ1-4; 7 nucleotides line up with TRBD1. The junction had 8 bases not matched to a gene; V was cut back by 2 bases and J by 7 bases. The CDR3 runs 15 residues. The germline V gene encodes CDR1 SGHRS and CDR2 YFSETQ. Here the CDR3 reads CASSFQGDVGEKLFF. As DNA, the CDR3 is TGCGCCAGCAGCTTCCAGGGGGACGTAGGTGAAAAACTGTTTTTT.

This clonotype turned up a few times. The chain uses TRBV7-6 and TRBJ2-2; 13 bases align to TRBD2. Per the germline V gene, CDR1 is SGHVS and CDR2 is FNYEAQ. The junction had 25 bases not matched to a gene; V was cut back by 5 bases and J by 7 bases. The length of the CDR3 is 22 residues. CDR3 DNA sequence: TGTGCCAGCAGCCTCTACCCCGAGACTAGCGGGAGGAATGTAGGTGGAGGCGGGGAGCTGTTTTTT. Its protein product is CASSLYPETSGRNVGGGGELFF.

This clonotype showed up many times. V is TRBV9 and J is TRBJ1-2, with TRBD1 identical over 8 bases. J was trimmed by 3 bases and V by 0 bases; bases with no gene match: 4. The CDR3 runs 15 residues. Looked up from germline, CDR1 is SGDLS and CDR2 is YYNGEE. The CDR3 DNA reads TGTGCCAGCAGCGTAGAGGACAGGGCGCACTATGGCTACACCTTC. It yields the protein CASSVEDRAHYGYTF.

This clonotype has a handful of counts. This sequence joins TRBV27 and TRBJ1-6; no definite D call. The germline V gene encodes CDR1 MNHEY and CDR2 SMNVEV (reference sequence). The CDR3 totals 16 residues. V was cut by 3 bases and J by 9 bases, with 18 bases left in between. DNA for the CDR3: TGTGCCAGCAGTTTTGTCGGCAGTGGAGGCCCTTCACCCCTCCACTTT. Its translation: CASSFVGSGGPSPLHF.

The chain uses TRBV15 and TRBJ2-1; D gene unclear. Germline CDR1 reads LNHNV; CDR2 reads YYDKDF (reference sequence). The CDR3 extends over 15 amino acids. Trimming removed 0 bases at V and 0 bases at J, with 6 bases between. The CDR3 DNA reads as TGTGCCACCAGCAGAGAAGCGAACTCCTACAATGAGCAGTTCTTC. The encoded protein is CATSREANSYNEQFF.

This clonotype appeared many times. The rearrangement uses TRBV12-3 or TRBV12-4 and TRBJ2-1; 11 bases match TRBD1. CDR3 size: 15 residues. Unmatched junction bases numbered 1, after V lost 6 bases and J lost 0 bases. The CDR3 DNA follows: TGTGCCAGCAGGGGGACAGGGGGCTCCTACAATGAGCAGTTCTTC. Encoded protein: CASRGTGGSYNEQFF.

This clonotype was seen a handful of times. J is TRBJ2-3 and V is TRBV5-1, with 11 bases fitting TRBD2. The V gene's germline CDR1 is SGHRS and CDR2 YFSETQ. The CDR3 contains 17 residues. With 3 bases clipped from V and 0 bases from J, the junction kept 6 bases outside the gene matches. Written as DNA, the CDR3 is TGCGCCAGCAGCTACGGTCTAGCGGGAGGAAGCACAGATACGCAGTATTTT. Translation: CASSYGLAGGSTDTQYF.

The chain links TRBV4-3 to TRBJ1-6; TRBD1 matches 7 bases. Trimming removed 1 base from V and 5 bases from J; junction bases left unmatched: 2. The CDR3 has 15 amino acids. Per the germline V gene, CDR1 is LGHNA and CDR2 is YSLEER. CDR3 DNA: TGCGCCAGCAGCCAAGCTGACAGGGATAATTCACCCCTCCACTTT. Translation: CASSQADRDNSPLHF.

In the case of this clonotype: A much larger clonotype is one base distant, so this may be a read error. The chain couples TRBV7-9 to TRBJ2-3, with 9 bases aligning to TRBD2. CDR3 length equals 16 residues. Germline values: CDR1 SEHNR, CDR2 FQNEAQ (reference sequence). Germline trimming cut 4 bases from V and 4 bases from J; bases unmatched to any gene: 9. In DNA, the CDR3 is TGTGCCAGCAGCTCATCGATAGCGGGGGACGCAGATACGCAGTATTTT. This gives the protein CASSSSIAGDADTQYF. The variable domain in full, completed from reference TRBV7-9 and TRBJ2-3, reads DTGVSQNPRHKITKRGQNVTFRCDPISEHNRLYWYRQTLGQGPEFLTYFQNEAQLEKSRLLSDRFSAERPKGSFSTLEIQRTEQGDSAMYLCASSSSIAGDADTQYFGPGTRLTVL.

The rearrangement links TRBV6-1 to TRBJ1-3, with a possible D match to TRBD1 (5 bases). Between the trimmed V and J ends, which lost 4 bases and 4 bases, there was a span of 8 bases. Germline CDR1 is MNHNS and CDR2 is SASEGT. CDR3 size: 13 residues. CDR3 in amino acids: CASSAGPGNTIYF. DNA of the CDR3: TGTGCCAGCAGTGCGGGACCGGGAAACACCATATATTTT.

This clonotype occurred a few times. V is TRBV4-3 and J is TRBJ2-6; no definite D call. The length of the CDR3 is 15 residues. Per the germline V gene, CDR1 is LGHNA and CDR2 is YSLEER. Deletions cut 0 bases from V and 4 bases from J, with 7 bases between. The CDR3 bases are TGCGCCAGCAGCCAAGACACGGCAGGGGCCAACGTCCTGACTTTC. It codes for CASSQDTAGANVLTF.

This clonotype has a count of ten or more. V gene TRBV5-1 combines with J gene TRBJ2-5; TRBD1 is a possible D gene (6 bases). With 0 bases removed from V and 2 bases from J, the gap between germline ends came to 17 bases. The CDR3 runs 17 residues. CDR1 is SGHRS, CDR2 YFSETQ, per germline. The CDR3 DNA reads TGCGCCAGCAGCTTGGGTCTTCGGACAGCACAGCAAGAGACCCAGTACTTC. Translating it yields CASSLGLRTAQQETQYF. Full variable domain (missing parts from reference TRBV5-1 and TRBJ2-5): KAGVTQTPRYLIKTRGQQVTLSCSPISGHRSVSWYQQTPGQGLQFLFEYFSETQRNKGNFPGRFSGRQFSNSRSEMNVSTLELGDSALYLCASSLGLRTAQQETQYFGPGTRLLVL.

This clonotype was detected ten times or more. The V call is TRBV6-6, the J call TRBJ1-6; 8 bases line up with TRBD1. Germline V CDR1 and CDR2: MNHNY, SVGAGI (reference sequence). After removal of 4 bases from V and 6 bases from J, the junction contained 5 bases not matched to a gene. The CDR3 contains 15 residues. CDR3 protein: CASSFQGAGNSPLHF. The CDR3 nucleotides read TGTGCCAGCAGTTTTCAGGGGGCGGGTAATTCACCCCTCCACTTT.

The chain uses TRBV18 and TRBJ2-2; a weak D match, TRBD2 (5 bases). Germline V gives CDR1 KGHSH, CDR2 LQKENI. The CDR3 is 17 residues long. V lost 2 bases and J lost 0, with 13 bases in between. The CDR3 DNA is TGTGCCAGCTCACCAAGCGCGGGCGGAACGAACACCGGGGAGCTGTTTTTT. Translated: CASSPSAGGTNTGELFF.